Listed below are T cell receptor beta chains from one sample, sequenced in a study of cytomegalovirus exposure and HLA in healthy donors. The assay was immunoSEQ multiplex PCR, and TCRdb's table has in-frame clones only and misses some. The sample has 55,000 to 70,000 clones, 65% to 90% seen once. The sample comprised PBMCs. The receptors were sampled from a human donor in good health. CDR3s leave out the opening cysteine and the closing phenylalanine or tryptophan. Fields, in order: V gene, clone size, CDR3 protein. The size field is filled for only some rows; it gives once, few, many or a size class.

>TRBV25-1|NA
ASTPPTSPTDTQY
>TRBV11-3|NA
ASSLDHSSTDTQY
>TRBV7-9|once
ASSPSGSQETQY
>TRBV4-3|NA
ASSLTGTSGSRGTDTQY
>TRBV7-8|NA
ASSLEDGLAGDLQF
>TRBV5-4|NA
ASSGQGTEAF
>TRBV5-1|NA
ASRPRWEGGPPTGELF
>TRBV18|NA
ASSPGGQGTYEQY
>TRBV19|NA
ASSQGDGYGYT
>TRBV11-2|once
ASSLDSGKMSYEQY
>TRBV5-1|NA
ASSLDTGDNEKLF
>TRBV9|once
ASSVDVTGKIGYGYT
>TRBV16|NA
ASSQSGGGSYNEQF
>TRBV7-8|NA
ASSHGSRGPDTQY
>TRBV18|NA
ASSQRFGEEEKLF
>TRBV11-2|NA
ASSLRVRTDKNSPLH
>TRBV14|NA
ASSKDNTGIRSGYT
>TRBV30|once
AWSPGGGSGYT
>TRBV19|NA
ASSFTGGNQPQH
>TRBV30|NA
AWSVGGETQY
>TRBV11-2|few
ASSLDSPGMNTEAF
>TRBV7-2|NA
ASSLVLQPGYT
>TRBV29-1|NA
SVKVGQGGGEKLF
>TRBV19|NA
ASSIPNSGNTIY
>TRBV5-4|NA
ASSSALAGGQAKNIQY
>TRBV6-4|few
ASSDSRDRPTDTQY
>TRBV10-3|NA
AISEVFGQGVPLDQPQH
>TRBV10-3|NA
AISGENAAFREKLF
>TRBV7-2|NA
ASSPGTGRNNSPLH
>TRBV5-6|NA
ASNSLGTSGNNEQF
>TRBV18|NA
ASSPRWGDQETQY
>TRBV9|few
ASSSSLAGTSSYNEQF
>TRBV5-4|NA
ASSLGGLVYGYT
>TRBV7-7|NA
ASSAGETQY
>TRBV29-1|few
SVESGFEQY
>TRBV7-9|NA
ASSLSGEETQY
>TRBV4-2|NA
ASSQAHLAGGQETQY
>TRBV27|NA
ASSKTSETQY
>TRBV7-3|NA
ASSPPGGEQY
>TRBV30|NA
AWSRGTSGTY
>TRBV19|NA
ASTSGLVGPRDEQF
>TRBV4-2|NA
ASSQPDSYGYT
>TRBV5-4|NA
ASMVAGANEQF
>TRBV4-3|NA
ASSQAEQPPYEQY
>TRBV11-2|once
ASSRVGGNTEAF
>TRBV30|NA
AWNSVSGGDEQF
>TRBV5-4|NA
ASSSPGQGNNEQF
>TRBV11-3|NA
ASRKQGPGELF
>TRBV19|few
AAHPTGTGFYGYT
>TRBV5-8|NA
ASSSRPTGGYEQY
>TRBV5-1|NA
ASRLEGAGNTIY
>TRBV7-2|NA
ASSLRTGANTGELF
>TRBV7-3|NA
ASSSGTGRGETQY
>TRBV6-6|few
ASSYPTGGGTEAF